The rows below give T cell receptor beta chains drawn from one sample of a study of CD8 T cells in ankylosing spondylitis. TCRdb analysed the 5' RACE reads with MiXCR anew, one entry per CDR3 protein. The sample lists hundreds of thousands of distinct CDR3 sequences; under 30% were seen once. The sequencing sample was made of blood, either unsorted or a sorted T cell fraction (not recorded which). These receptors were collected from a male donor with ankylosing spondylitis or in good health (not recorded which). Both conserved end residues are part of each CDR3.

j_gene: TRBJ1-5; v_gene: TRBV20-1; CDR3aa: CSARTQGLGNQPQHF
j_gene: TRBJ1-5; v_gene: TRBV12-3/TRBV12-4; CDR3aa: CASTLQGGSQPQHF
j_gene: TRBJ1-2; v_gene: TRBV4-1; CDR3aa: CASSQTNRQTNYGYTF
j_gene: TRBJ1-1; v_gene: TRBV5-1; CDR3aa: CASSLLQGLMNTEAFF
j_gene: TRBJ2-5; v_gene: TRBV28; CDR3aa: CASSLLAGGKETQYF
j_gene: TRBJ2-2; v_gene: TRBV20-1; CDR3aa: CSARGSGLAGANTGELFF
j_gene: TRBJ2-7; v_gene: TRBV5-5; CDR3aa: CASSLELGEQYF
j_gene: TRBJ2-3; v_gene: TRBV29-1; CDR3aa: CSVDQSSRTDTQYF
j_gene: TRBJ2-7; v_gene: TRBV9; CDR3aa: CASSRQGSHTYEQYF
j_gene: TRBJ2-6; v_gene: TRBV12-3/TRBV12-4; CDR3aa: CASSLYTGNSGANVLTF
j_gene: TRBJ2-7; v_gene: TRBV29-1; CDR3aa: CSVESGFSYEQYF
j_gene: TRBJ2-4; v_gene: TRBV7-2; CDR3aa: CASSPIRDYVNIQYF
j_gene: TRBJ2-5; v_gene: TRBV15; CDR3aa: CATSRDYNQETQYF
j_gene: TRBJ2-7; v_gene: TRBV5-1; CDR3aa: CASSLAVPYEQYF
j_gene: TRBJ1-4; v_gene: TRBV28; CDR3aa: CASSAGQGVRGEKLFF
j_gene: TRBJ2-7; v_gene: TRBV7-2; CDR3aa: CASSSHPRTAYEQYF
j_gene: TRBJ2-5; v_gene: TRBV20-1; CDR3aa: CCARDSTRLATQETQYF
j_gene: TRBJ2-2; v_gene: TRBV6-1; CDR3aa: CASSHGEGRTGELFF
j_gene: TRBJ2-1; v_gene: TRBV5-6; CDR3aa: CASSPADRNEQFF
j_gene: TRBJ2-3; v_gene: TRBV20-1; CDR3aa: CSARDPSGGDTQYF
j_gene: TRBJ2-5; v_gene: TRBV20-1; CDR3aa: CSARDGGQTQETQYF
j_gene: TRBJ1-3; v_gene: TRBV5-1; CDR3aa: CASSTNLGAGNTIYF
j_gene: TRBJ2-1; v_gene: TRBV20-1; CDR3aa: CSARIQEQFF
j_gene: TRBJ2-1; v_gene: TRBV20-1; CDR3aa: CSASEKGGFNEQFF
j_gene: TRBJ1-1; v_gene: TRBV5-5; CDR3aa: CASSLDMGRVNTEAFF
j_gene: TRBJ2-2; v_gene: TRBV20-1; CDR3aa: CSASSGANTGELFF
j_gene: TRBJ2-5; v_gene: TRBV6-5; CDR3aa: CASSYTRLVWYF
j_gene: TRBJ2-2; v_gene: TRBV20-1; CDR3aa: CSARDPRQGRTGELFF
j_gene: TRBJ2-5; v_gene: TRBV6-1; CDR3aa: CASSSGSYETQYF
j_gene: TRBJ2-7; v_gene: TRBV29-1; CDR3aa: CSVEDQQGNEQYF
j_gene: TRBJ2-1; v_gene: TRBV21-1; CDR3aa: CASSNASDYNEQFF
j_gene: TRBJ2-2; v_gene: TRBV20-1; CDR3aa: CCARDLSSSTTGELFF
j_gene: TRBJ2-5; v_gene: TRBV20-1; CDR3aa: CSARDQIKVGEETQYF